Sequencing of this T cell receptor beta chain was carried out in a study of T cell repertoires in cytomegalovirus infection. As for the study in general: CMV infection and matching HLA type were both indicated by public TCR beta signatures.

Points on this clonotype: This may arise from a read error, as a much more abundant clone is one base away.

TCRdb re-called the reads through MiXCR, storing one row per CDR3 protein. The sample lists around 740,000 distinct CDR3 sequences; roughly 36% were seen once. The TCR originated in a human donor in good health (CMV status not recorded). Some clones in this sample may be carry-over from other donors' samples. Sequencing used PBMCs.

The CDR3 protein is CASSPDISGANFLTF. DNA of the CDR3: TGTGCCAGCAGCCCGGACATCTCTGGGGCCAACTTCCTGACTTTC. V is TRBV7-2 and J is TRBJ2-6; weak D call: TRBD1 (5 bases). The CDR3 has 15 residues. Germline lookup yields CDR1 SGHTA and CDR2 FQGNSA.